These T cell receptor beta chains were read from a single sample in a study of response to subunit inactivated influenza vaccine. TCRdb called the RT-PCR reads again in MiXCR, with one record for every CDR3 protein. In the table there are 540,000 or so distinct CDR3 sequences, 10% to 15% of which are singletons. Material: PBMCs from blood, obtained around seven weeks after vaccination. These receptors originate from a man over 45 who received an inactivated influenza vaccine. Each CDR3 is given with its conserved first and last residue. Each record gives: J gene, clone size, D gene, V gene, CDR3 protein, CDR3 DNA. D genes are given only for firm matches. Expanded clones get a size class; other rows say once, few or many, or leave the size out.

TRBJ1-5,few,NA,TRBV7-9,CASSYESGNQPQHF,TGTGCCAGCAGCTATGAAAGCGGCAATCAGCCCCAGCATTTT
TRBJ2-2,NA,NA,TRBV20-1,CSARDRGGPGELFF,TGCAGTGCTAGAGATCGGGGTGGGCCCGGGGAGCTGTTTTTT
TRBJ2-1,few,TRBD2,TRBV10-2,CASSEERGGEQFF,TGCGCCAGCAGTGAAGAGCGGGGAGGAGAGCAGTTCTTC
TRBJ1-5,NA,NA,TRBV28,CASEEQGRSNQPQHF,TGTGCCAGCGAAGAACAGGGTCGGAGCAATCAGCCCCAGCATTTT
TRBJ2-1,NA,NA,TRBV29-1,CSVEIRGRSSYNEQFF,TGCAGCGTTGAAATTAGGGGGAGAAGCTCCTACAATGAGCAGTTCTTC
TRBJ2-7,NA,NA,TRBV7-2,CASSLGVISYEQYF,TGTGCCAGCAGCTTAGGGGTGATATCCTACGAGCAGTACTTC
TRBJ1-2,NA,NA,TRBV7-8,CASSSPSGNGYTF,TGTGCCAGCAGCTCCCCCTCGGGGAATGGCTACACCTTC
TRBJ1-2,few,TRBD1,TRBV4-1,CASSQGTGKTYGYTF,TGCGCCAGCAGCCAAGGGACAGGCAAAACCTATGGCTACACCTTC
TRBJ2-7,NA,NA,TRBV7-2,CASLAGSSYEQYF,TGTGCCAGTTTGGCAGGAAGCTCCTACGAGCAGTACTTC
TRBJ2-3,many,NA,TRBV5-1,CASSQGLTDTQYF,TGCGCCAGCAGCCAGGGACTTACGGATACGCAGTATTTT
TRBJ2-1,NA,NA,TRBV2,CASRHGSRYEQFF,TGTGCCAGCCGTCACGGATCTAGGTATGAGCAGTTCTTC
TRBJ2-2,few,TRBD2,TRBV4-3,CASSPGLADNTGELFF,TGCGCCAGCAGCCCGGGACTAGCGGATAACACCGGGGAGCTGTTTTTT
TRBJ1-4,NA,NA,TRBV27,CASSPRATQNEKLFF,TGTGCCAGCAGTCCCCGTGCTACTCAGAATGAAAAACTGTTTTTT
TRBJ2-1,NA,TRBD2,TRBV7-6,CASSPTSGRLRVYNEQFF,TGTGCCAGCAGCCCGACTAGCGGGAGGCTCCGAGTTTACAATGAGCAGTTCTTC
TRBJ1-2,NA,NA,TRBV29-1,CSVVQDPVF,TGCAGCGTTGTACAGGACCCCGTATTC
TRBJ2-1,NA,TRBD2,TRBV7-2,CASSGTGTSGSNEQFF,TGTGCCAGCAGCGGGACCGGGACTAGCGGGAGCAATGAGCAGTTCTTC
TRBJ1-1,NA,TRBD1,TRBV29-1,CSVAGTGGEAFF,TGCAGCGTCGCTGGGACAGGCGGTGAAGCTTTCTTT
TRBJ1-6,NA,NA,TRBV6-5,CASSYSAGSGSPLHF,TGTGCCAGCAGTTACTCTGCGGGAAGCGGTTCACCCCTCCACTTT
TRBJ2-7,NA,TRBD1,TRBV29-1,CSVVLGAGGYEQYF,TGCAGCGTTGTGTTGGGAGCAGGGGGTTACGAGCAGTACTTC
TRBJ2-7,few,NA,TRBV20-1,CSAISSGDFYEQYF,TGCAGTGCTATAAGTAGCGGAGACTTCTACGAGCAGTACTTC
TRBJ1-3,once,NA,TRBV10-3,CAIRPSPGRMSSGNTIYF,TGTGCCATCCGCCCGAGCCCGGGACGGATGAGCTCTGGAAACACCATATATTTT
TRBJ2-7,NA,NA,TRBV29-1,CSVEEGAYEQYF,TGCAGCGTTGAAGAAGGTGCGTACGAGCAGTACTTC
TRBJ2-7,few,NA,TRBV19,CASSARDGSYEQYF,TGTGCCAGTAGTGCCCGGGACGGTAGCTACGAGCAGTACTTC
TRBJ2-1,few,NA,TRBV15,CATSRPTRNEQFF,TGTGCCACCAGCAGGCCTACTAGGAATGAGCAGTTCTTC
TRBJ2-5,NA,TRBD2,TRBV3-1,CACSPELAGGIVKETQYF,TGTGCCTGCAGTCCCGAGTTAGCGGGAGGGATAGTGAAAGAGACCCAGTACTTC
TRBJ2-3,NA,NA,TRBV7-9,CASSLANTGASPQYF,TGTGCCAGCAGCTTAGCGAATACGGGGGCGAGTCCGCAGTATTTT
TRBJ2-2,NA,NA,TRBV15,CATSRVSSTGELFF,TGTGCCACCAGCAGAGTATCGAGTACCGGGGAGCTGTTTTTT
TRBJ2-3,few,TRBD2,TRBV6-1,CASSRSGSGTDTQYF,TGTGCCAGCAGTCGAAGCGGGAGTGGCACAGATACGCAGTATTTT
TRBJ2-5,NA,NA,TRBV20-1,CSAPGLRRYKQETQYF,TGCAGTGCTCCGGGGTTAAGACGTTATAAACAAGAGACCCAGTACTTC
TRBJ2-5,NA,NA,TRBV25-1,CASSSNSGVETQYF,TGTGCCAGCAGTAGTAACAGTGGGGTTGAGACCCAGTACTTC
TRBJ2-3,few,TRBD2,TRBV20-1,CRGLAGTDTQYF,TGCAGAGGACTAGCGGGCACAGATACGCAGTATTTT
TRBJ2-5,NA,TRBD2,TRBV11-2,CASSFPGLAGWAGETQYF,TGTGCCAGCAGCTTTCCGGGACTAGCGGGCTGGGCGGGAGAGACCCAGTACTTC
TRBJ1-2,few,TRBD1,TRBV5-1,CASSPYATGKYGYTF,TGCGCCAGCAGCCCGTACGCGACAGGGAAATATGGCTACACCTTC
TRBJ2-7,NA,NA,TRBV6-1,CASSPRASSYEQYF,TGTGCCAGCAGTCCTAGGGCCTCCTCCTACGAGCAGTACTTC
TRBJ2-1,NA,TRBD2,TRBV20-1,CSARNFGLAGEGEQFF,TGCAGTGCTAGAAATTTTGGACTAGCGGGAGAGGGTGAGCAGTTCTTC
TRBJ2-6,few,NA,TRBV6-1,CASSAAGGANVLTF,TGTGCCAGCAGTGCGGCAGGTGGGGCCAACGTCCTGACTTTC